This is a list of T cell receptor beta chains from one sample in a study of T cells in Graves' hyperthyroidism and ophthalmopathy. TCRdb re-analysed the multiplex PCR reads in MiXCR, keeping a single row per CDR3 protein. The sample shows 400,000 to 450,000 distinct CDR3 sequences, roughly 14% of them seen only once. Sequenced sample: blood. The receptor source for this set is a man aged 18 to 35 with Graves' ophthalmopathy. Both conserved end residues are part of each CDR3.

V gene,J gene,CDR3 protein
TRBV20-1,TRBJ2-5,CSAQAGGRETQYF
TRBV12-5,TRBJ1-2,CASGQGALGTYGCTF
TRBV7-9,TRBJ1-2,CASKSFGDRGVDGYTF
TRBV6-1,TRBJ1-1,CASRVGDTEAFF
TRBV7-9,TRBJ1-1,CASSLPRDLGWDTEAFF
TRBV7-9,TRBJ2-7,CASSPPSSSYEQYF
TRBV24-1,TRBJ2-7,CATSDTGLAVREQYF
TRBV6-6,TRBJ2-5,CASSYSGLAGGSEIQYF
TRBV5-1,TRBJ2-7,CASSKGTGALSYEQYF
TRBV6-1,TRBJ2-7,CASISGALEQYF
TRBV20-1,TRBJ1-2,CSARPSQGVLYGYTF
TRBV10-1,TRBJ2-1,CASSEYMGRGEQFF
TRBV27,TRBJ2-1,CASSLLARTFNEQFF
TRBV12-3/TRBV12-4,TRBJ2-1,CASNIAGGPYNEQFF
TRBV20-1,TRBJ1-6,CSAPDSPNSPLHF
TRBV10-2,TRBJ1-2,CASSHGGDPYGYTF
TRBV27,TRBJ2-7,CASSFGTGEYEQYF
TRBV6-2/TRBV6-3,TRBJ2-3,CASSYLGLAGYSTDTQYF
TRBV6-4,TRBJ2-1,CASGAGPNEQFF
TRBV5-1,TRBJ2-7,CASSYGLASYEQYF
TRBV9,TRBJ1-5,CASSGKGASNQPQHF
TRBV4-1,TRBJ2-1,CASSQDLGGGQNEQFF
TRBV5-5,TRBJ1-6,CASSVTYGNSPLHF
TRBV2,TRBJ1-3,CASSMTGGGNTIYF
TRBV6-1,TRBJ1-2,CASRNSYGYTF
TRBV6-6,TRBJ2-5,CASSYSYDRETQYF
TRBV19,TRBJ2-1,CASSIETSRRGNEQFF
TRBV18,TRBJ2-7,CASSPYTGGASDEQYF
TRBV14,TRBJ2-7,CASSPARGPFSYEQYF
TRBV7-9,TRBJ2-1,CASSLAGHNEQFF
TRBV7-3,TRBJ1-2,CASRDDGQGRGGNGYTF
TRBV19,TRBJ1-5,CASSGWGNQPQHF
TRBV5-1,TRBJ2-5,CASSPGGTAGEYF
TRBV11-2,TRBJ2-7,CASSLEGIPTYEQYF
TRBV11-2,TRBJ2-4,CASSLGQAGDIQYF
TRBV29-1,TRBJ2-1,CSVDSIGSEQFF
TRBV7-9,TRBJ2-5,CANSLRQTEETQYF
TRBV6-5,TRBJ2-1,CASSTPGTSGSAYNEQFF
TRBV25-1,TRBJ1-5,CASSEGQYSNQPQHF
TRBV9,TRBJ1-2,CASSATGVRNYRGYTF
TRBV29-1,TRBJ2-1,CSVERDTNEQFF
TRBV18,TRBJ2-2,CASSPLITENTGELFF
TRBV7-9,TRBJ1-4,CASSLNRRNEKLFF
TRBV20-1,TRBJ2-3,CSARRQSTDTQYF
TRBV12-3/TRBV12-4,TRBJ2-1,CASSSAVAGVNEQFF
TRBV5-4,TRBJ2-7,CASSLVPPTSGSSYEQYF
TRBV12-3/TRBV12-4,TRBJ2-1,CASSLGYYYNEQFF